The 7 T cell receptor beta chains given below trace back to one sample, sequenced in a study of CD8+ T cells in alopecia areata. RNA was extracted and reverse transcribed into cDNA as the sequencing template. The method was immunoSEQ multiplex PCR; TCRdb's version includes in-frame clones alone and lacks a portion of them. The table lists under 200,000 clones, about 71% of them singletons, with 0.7% to 1% in the top ten. The treatment is: oral pan-JAK inhibitor, 5-10 mg twice daily. This material consisted of CD4+ T cells sorted from blood, taken at week 4, from a patient treated with tofacitinib. All receptors derive from a human donor with alopecia areata.

This CDR3 reads CASSYAETQYF. The CDR3 DNA sequence: TGTGCCAGCAGTTACGCGGAGACCCAGTACTTC. The chain combines TRBV6-5 with TRBJ2-5, with no clear D. The V gene's germline CDR1 is MNHEY and CDR2 SVGAGI. The V and J ends lost 2 bases and 5 bases respectively, with 3 bases between them. The CDR3 covers 11 residues.

The chain couples TRBV4-1 to TRBJ2-3; D is unclear. V lost 0 bases and J 3 bases, leaving 10 bases between the germline ends. Germline V gene lookup returns CDR1 MGHRA and CDR2 YSYEKL. The CDR3 runs to 15 residues. For the CDR3, the DNA is TGCGCCAGCAGCCAAGAAGTTGGTGCGACAGATACGCAGTATTTT. Translating gives CASSQEVGATDTQYF.

V usage is TRBV15 and J usage is TRBJ2-7; D unresolved. This CDR3 is built from 15 residues. V shed 1 base and J shed 2 bases, with 12 bases lying between them. Germline V gene lookup returns CDR1 LNHNV and CDR2 YYDKDF (reference sequence). CDR3 nucleotide sequence: TGTGCCACCAGCAGAGGCATTTATGGGACCTACGAGCAGTACTTC. This gives the protein CATSRGIYGTYEQYF.

This clone was seen a few times. The genes are TRBV19 and TRBJ2-6, with unresolved D. From germline, CDR1 is LNHDA and CDR2 SQIVND (reference sequence). The CDR3 runs to 14 residues. V lost 4 bases to trimming and J lost 3 bases, with 7 bases between them. The CDR3, as DNA: TGTGCCAGTAGTAGGAGAGGTGGGGCCAACGTCCTGACTTTC. Protein: CASSRRGGANVLTF. Looking up the rest from reference TRBV19 and TRBJ2-6 gives the full variable domain: DGGITQSPKYLFRKEGQNVTLSCEQNLNHDAMYWYRQDPGQGLRLIYYSQIVNDFQKGDIAEGYSVSREKKESFPLTVTSAQKNPTAFYLCASSRRGGANVLTFGAGSRLTVL.

The sample holds one count of this clone. The rearrangement links TRBV30 to TRBJ2-7, with a weak D call TRBD1 (6 bases). V was cut by 0 bases and J by 5 bases, with 17 bases left in between. Germline CDR1 reads GTSNPN; CDR2 reads SVGIG (reference sequence). There are 15 residues in the CDR3. CDR3 residues: CAWSVLYRDGDEQYF. CDR3 nucleotide sequence: TGTGCCTGGAGTGTACTGTACAGGGATGGGGACGAGCAGTACTTC.

This rearrangement joins TRBV9 to TRBJ1-1, with 9 bases identical to TRBD1. The CDR3 contains 14 residues. Germline CDR1 and CDR2: SGDLS and YYNGEE. The junction had 2 bases not matched to a gene; V was cut back by 0 bases and J by 5 bases. The CDR3 loop reads CASSVDRGRTEAFF. CDR3 coding DNA: TGTGCCAGCAGCGTAGACAGGGGGCGGACTGAAGCTTTCTTT. The variable domain in full, completed from reference TRBV9 and TRBJ1-1, reads DSGVTQTPKHLITATGQRVTLRCSPRSGDLSVYWYQQSLDQGLQFLIQYYNGEERAKGNILERFSAQQFPDLHSELNLSSLELGDSALYFCASSVDRGRTEAFFGQGTRLTVV.

J is TRBJ2-1 and V is TRBV27; possibly TRBD1 for D (6 bases). Germline values: CDR1 MNHEY, CDR2 SMNVEV (reference sequence). The CDR3 consists of 16 residues. Trimming removed 4 bases from V and 0 bases from J, with 13 bases in between. The CDR3 DNA sequence: TGTGCCAGCAGTTGGCAGGGGACCTCCTCCTACAATGAGCAGTTCTTC. Translating it yields CASSWQGTSSYNEQFF.